This record covers a single T cell receptor (beta chain). This sample was taken from a study of patients and donors after allogeneic stem cell transplantation. V gave up 0 bases and J gave up 6 bases; unmatched junction bases: 2. Germline CDR1 SEHNR, CDR2 FQNEAQ (reference sequence). There are 16 residues in the CDR3. Via MiXCR, TCRdb re-called the RT-PCR reads, giving one row per CDR3 protein. The table records under 200,000 distinct CDR3 sequences, 25% to 35% of them present only once. V and J are TRBV7-9 and TRBJ2-1; 13 bases agree with TRBD2. The sample comprised blood, either unsorted or a sorted T cell fraction (not recorded which). The TCR comes from a human donor who was either an allogeneic HSCT recipient or a stem cell or donor lymphocyte infusion donor (not recorded which). It is not recorded whose cells these are; they may come from a transplant donor. The CDR3, as DNA: TGTGCCAGCAGCTTAGCTCGGACTAGCGGGAGCAATGAGCAGTTCTTC. This gives the protein CASSLARTSGSNEQFF. The full variable domain, with the rest looked up from reference TRBV7-9 and TRBJ2-1, is DTGVSQNPRHKITKRGQNVTFRCDPISEHNRLYWYRQTLGQGPEFLTYFQNEAQLEKSRLLSDRFSAERPKGSFSTLEIQRTEQGDSAMYLCASSLARTSGSNEQFFGPGTRLTVL.